Following are 27 T cell receptor beta chains from one sample sequenced in a study of T cell responses to AZD1222 COVID-19 vaccine. Clones were read by immunoSEQ multiplex PCR, and TCRdb kept only the in-frame ones, dropping some. The sample lists 130,000 to 150,000 clones; under 95% were seen once. The sample was peripheral blood, taken on day 0 of AZD1222 vaccination. These receptors were taken from an adult in good health.

A few counts support this clone. The chain recombines TRBV15 with TRBJ2-5; TRBD1 matches at 7 bases. The ends lost 3 bases at V and 5 bases at J; junction bases unmatched: 15. CDR3 length: 17 amino acids. The germline V gene has CDR1 LNHNV and CDR2 YYDKDF (reference sequence). The CDR3 region is CATSSPKGAFLGETQYF. The CDR3 DNA sequence: TGTGCCACCAGCAGCCCTAAGGGGGCATTTCTGGGGGAGACCCAGTACTTC. The full variable domain, its missing parts supplied by reference TRBV15 and TRBJ2-5, is DAMVIQNPRYQVTQFGKPVTLSCSQTLNHNVMYWYQQKSSQAPKLLFHYYDKDFNNEADTPDNFQSRRPNTSFCFLDIRSPGLGDTAMYLCATSSPKGAFLGETQYFGPGTRLLVL.

The chain uses TRBV5-1 and TRBJ2-4; D might be TRBD1 (5 bases). The germline V gene has CDR1 SGHRS and CDR2 YFSETQ. The CDR3 spans 14 residues. V gave up 0 bases and J gave up 5 bases, with 9 bases separating them. The CDR3 is CASSLGQGQNIQYF. CDR3 in DNA: TGCGCCAGCAGCTTGGGGCAGGGCCAAAACATTCAGTACTTC.

The genes are TRBV7-2 and TRBJ1-5, with a possible D match to TRBD1 (5 bases). Trimming removed 5 bases from V and 3 bases from J, with 17 bases in between. There are 16 residues in the CDR3. Germline CDR1 reads SGHTA; CDR2 reads FQGNSA. In DNA form, the CDR3 reads TGTGCCAGCAGCCCTGGGCCGGGGCGGCCCAATCAGCCCCAGCATTTT. Its protein is CASSPGPGRPNQPQHF.

The V gene is TRBV30, the J gene TRBJ2-2; D is perhaps TRBD1 (6 bases). The V gene's germline CDR1 is GTSNPN and CDR2 SVGIG (reference sequence). CDR3 length: 15 amino acids. Trimming pared 4 bases from V and 6 bases from J, leaving 18 bases between. CDR3 in amino acids: CAWTPGTTRAGELFF. For the CDR3, the DNA is TGTGCCTGGACCCCCGGGACAACCAGGGCCGGGGAGCTGTTTTTT.

This clone occurred once. This chain uses TRBV9 with TRBJ1-1; TRBD1 aligns across 7 bases. V dropped 4 bases and J dropped 0; count of bases not matched to a gene: 3. CDR1 is SGDLS and CDR2 is YYNGEE in the germline V gene. This CDR3 has 14 amino acids. CDR3 bases: TGTGCCAGCAGCCCTCAGGGGGTGAACACTGAAGCTTTCTTT. This codes for CASSPQGVNTEAFF.

This chain links TRBV7-3 with TRBJ1-5, with D uncertain. Germline V gene sequence: CDR1 SGHTA, CDR2 FQGTGA. The CDR3 contains 13 residues. Trimming cost V 1 base and J 5 bases, with 6 bases left between them. The CDR3 region has the DNA TGTGCCAGCAGCTTAAGCTTCGATCAGCCCCAGCATTTT. Protein product: CASSLSFDQPQHF.

CDR3 in amino acids: CASNENTEAFF. The CDR3 coding sequence is TGTGCCAGCAATGAGAACACTGAAGCTTTCTTT. This chain connects TRBV28 to TRBJ1-1; unclear D gene. Trimming pared 7 bases from V and 1 base from J, leaving 4 bases between. The V gene's germline CDR1 is MDHEN and CDR2 SYDVKM. The CDR3 has 11 residues.

This clone occurred a few times. The rearrangement links TRBV2 to TRBJ1-2; D not certain. V lost 4 bases and J lost 7, with 16 bases in between. Germline assignment: CDR1 SNHLY and CDR2 FYNNEI. This CDR3 is 14 amino acids long. CDR3 in DNA: TGTGCCAGCAGTGTAGGTCTGACTTATCGTGGCTACACCTTC. This codes for CASSVGLTYRGYTF. The variable domain in full, completed from reference TRBV2 and TRBJ1-2, reads EPEVTQTPSHQVTQMGQEVILRCVPISNHLYFYWYRQILGQKVEFLVSFYNNEISEKSEIFDDQFSVERPDGSNFTLKIRSTKLEDSAMYFCASSVGLTYRGYTFGSGTRLTVV.

The gene calls are TRBV12-5 and TRBJ2-5, with TRBD2 as a possible D gene (6 bases). This CDR3 region has 13 residues. The V end lost 5 bases, the J end lost 3 bases, and 10 bases lay between the germline ends. CDR1 and CDR2 from the germline V gene are LGHNT and FRNRAP. The CDR3 DNA follows: TGTGCTAGTGGTCGGGACTGGGAAGAGACCCAGTACTTC. This codes for CASGRDWEETQYF.

The rearrangement joins TRBV5-1 to TRBJ2-7; TRBD2 might be the D (9 bases). V shed 4 bases and J shed 4 bases, with 33 bases lying between them. CDR1 and CDR2 (germline): SGHRS, YFSETQ. This CDR3 comprises 20 residues. The chain's CDR3 is CASSLAPRPAGGTGLYEQYF. Here the CDR3 DNA reads TGCGCCAGCAGCCTTGCCCCGCGACCCGCGGGGGGGACAGGACTATACGAGCAGTACTTC.

This sequence joins TRBV9 and TRBJ1-2; D is perhaps TRBD1 (5 bases). This CDR3 comprises 12 residues. Germline loops: CDR1 SGDLS, CDR2 YYNGEE. Trimming shortened V by 7 bases and J by 4 bases, and 11 bases separated the two germline ends. The CDR3, as DNA: TGTGCCAGCGTGGGACCTGTCTATGGCTACACCTTC. It translates to CASVGPVYGYTF.

The chain recombines TRBV6-5 with TRBJ1-6, with 7 positions matching TRBD1. This CDR3 is built from 16 residues. The J segment lost 10 bases and the V segment lost 4 bases, leaving 13 bases of the junction unmatched. Germline assignment: CDR1 MNHEY and CDR2 SVGAGI. This chain's CDR3 is CASSFPQTGSRSPLHF. DNA for the CDR3: TGTGCCAGCAGTTTCCCTCAGACAGGGTCTCGATCACCCCTCCACTTT.

This rearrangement joins TRBV6-5 to TRBJ1-2, with D unclear. The CDR3 covers 14 residues. Per germline, CDR1 MNHEY and CDR2 SVGAGI. The germline V and J ends were trimmed by 6 bases and 4 bases, with 15 bases remaining between them. CDR3 residues: CASREAGYAYGYTF. The CDR3 DNA sequence: TGTGCCAGCAGGGAGGCCGGGTATGCCTATGGCTACACCTTC.

The rearrangement links TRBV25-1 to TRBJ1-4; D unclear. The CDR3 runs 14 residues. CDR1 MGHDK and CDR2 SYGVNS come from the germline V gene. Trimming shortened V by 4 bases and J by 8 bases, and 14 bases separated the two germline ends. Here the CDR3 DNA reads TGTGCCAGCAGTGCTAGGGAGGGTAAAGAAAAACTGTTTTTT. Translated, it gives CASSAREGKEKLFF.

The rearrangement joins TRBV19 to TRBJ1-1; 7 bases are a match to TRBD1. V lost 3 bases to trimming and J lost 1 base; unmatched junction nucleotides: 5. The CDR3 contains 15 residues. In germline, CDR1 is LNHDA, CDR2 SQIVND (reference sequence). The chain's CDR3 is CASSIWDRPNTEAFF. The CDR3 DNA follows: TGTGCCAGTAGTATCTGGGACAGACCGAACACTGAAGCTTTCTTT.

The rearrangement joins TRBV28 to TRBJ1-2; D ambiguous. The CDR3 runs 15 residues. Germline V lookup: CDR1 MDHEN, CDR2 SYDVKM. The V end was cut by 8 bases, the J end by 1 base, with 17 bases between. The CDR3 coding sequence is TGTGCCAGCCACCCAGCCTCCGGGGATAACTATGGCTACACCTTC. Translated, it gives CASHPASGDNYGYTF.

This sequence joins TRBV2 and TRBJ1-4; TRBD1 might be the D (6 bases). Trimming removed 6 bases at V and 8 bases at J, with 19 bases between. This CDR3 has 15 amino acids. The germline V gene encodes CDR1 SNHLY and CDR2 FYNNEI. CDR3 sequence (DNA): TGTGCCAGCAGGAGGGTTAGGGCAGGGGAAGAAAAACTGTTTTTT. As protein: CASRRVRAGEEKLFF.

V and J are TRBV28 and TRBJ2-1; D may be TRBD2 (6 bases). Trimming cost V 5 bases and J 4 bases, with 21 bases left between them. CDR1 is MDHEN and CDR2 is SYDVKM in the germline V gene. This CDR3 spans 17 amino acids. The CDR3 coding sequence is TGTGCCAGCAGTATACTACCCGCCGGGACTGGATACAATGAGCAGTTCTTC. Translating it yields CASSILPAGTGYNEQFF.

This rearrangement joins TRBV5-6 to TRBJ1-1; D not certain. Trimming pared 1 base from V and 0 bases from J, leaving 7 bases between. The CDR3 extends over 14 amino acids. CDR1 and CDR2 from the germline V gene are SGHDT and YYEEEE. CDR3 in DNA: TGTGCCAGCAGCTTGACCAGGTTGAACACTGAAGCTTTCTTT. It codes for CASSLTRLNTEAFF.

The chain is built from TRBV28 and TRBJ1-5; D gene unclear. Germline V gives CDR1 MDHEN, CDR2 SYDVKM. V was shortened by 5 bases and J by 2 bases, with 7 bases between the two germline ends. There are 13 residues in the CDR3. CDR3 loop: CASSPPGNQPQHF. The CDR3 nucleotides read TGTGCCAGCAGTCCCCCGGGCAATCAGCCCCAGCATTTT.

The rearrangement joins TRBV4-2 to TRBJ1-5, with no clear D. CDR1 LGHNA and CDR2 YNFKEQ come from the germline V gene. This CDR3 contains 15 residues. V gave up 0 bases and J gave up 5 bases, with 11 bases separating them. CDR3 residues: CASSQDSGSYQPQHF. CDR3 DNA: TGTGCCAGCAGCCAAGATTCGGGCAGCTATCAGCCCCAGCATTTT.

This chain connects TRBV11-2 to TRBJ2-1, with 10 bases matching TRBD1. Germline loops: CDR1 SGHAT, CDR2 FQNNGV. After removal of 5 bases from V and 0 bases from J, the junction contained 13 bases not matched to a gene. The CDR3 runs to 19 residues. The CDR3 is CASSHYGTGAIFSYNEQFF. CDR3 sequence (DNA): TGTGCCAGCAGCCATTACGGGACAGGGGCGATTTTCTCCTACAATGAGCAGTTCTTC.

The chain combines TRBV5-4 with TRBJ1-1, with 9 bases matching TRBD1. The germline gives CDR1 SGHNT, CDR2 YYREEE (reference sequence). J lost 4 bases, V lost 4 bases, and 2 bases had no gene match. The CDR3 consists of 13 residues. The CDR3 DNA reads as TGTGCCAGCAGCGGGACAGGGTTCACTGAAGCTTTCTTT. This sequence encodes CASSGTGFTEAFF.

V is TRBV11-3 and J is TRBJ1-2; weak D call: TRBD1 (5 bases). CDR3 length: 20 amino acids. Germline V gives CDR1 SGHNT, CDR2 YENEEA. V lost 0 bases and J lost 8, with 31 bases in between. The CDR3 loop is CASSLDSLWGPPSPFRGYTF. The CDR3 DNA reads as TGTGCCAGCAGCTTAGATAGTCTATGGGGACCTCCGAGTCCCTTTCGAGGCTACACCTTC. The full variable domain, completed using reference TRBV11-3 and TRBJ1-2, is EAGVVQSPRYKIIEKKQPVAFWCNPISGHNTLYWYLQNLGQGPELLIRYENEEAVDDSQLPKDRFSAERLKGVDSTLKIQPAELGDSAVYLCASSLDSLWGPPSPFRGYTFGSGTRLTVV.

The chain couples TRBV5-4 to TRBJ1-2, with D unclear. V shed 3 bases and J shed 0 bases, with 9 bases lying between them. CDR3 size: 14 residues. Germline V gene lookup returns CDR1 SGHNT and CDR2 YYREEE (reference sequence). For the CDR3, the DNA is TGTGCCAGCAGCTCGAGAAACGCTAACTATGGCTACACCTTC. It is translated as CASSSRNANYGYTF. Supplemented by reference TRBV5-4 and TRBJ1-2, the full variable domain reads ETGVTQSPTHLIKTRGQQVTLRCSSQSGHNTVSWYQQALGQGPQFIFQYYREEENGRGNFPPRFSGLQFPNYSSELNVNALELDDSALYLCASSSRNANYGYTFGSGTRLTVV.

The chain links TRBV5-1 to TRBJ2-5; 7 nucleotides align to TRBD1. The CDR3 is 14 residues long. Per germline, CDR1 SGHRS and CDR2 YFSETQ. The V segment lost 4 bases and the J segment 5 bases; nucleotides outside the gene matches: 8. The CDR3 DNA reads TGCGCCAGCAGCCGAGACAGGGTGGGGGAGACCCAGTACTTC. Translated: CASSRDRVGETQYF.

J is TRBJ1-5 and V is TRBV15; the D is unclear. V lost 1 base, J lost 3 bases, and 10 bases lay in between. The CDR3 consists of 15 residues. Per germline, CDR1 LNHNV and CDR2 YYDKDF (reference sequence). CDR3 residues: CATSRGVGPNQPQHF. CDR3 nucleotides: TGTGCCACCAGCAGAGGAGTAGGGCCCAATCAGCCCCAGCATTTT.